This T cell receptor (beta chain) emerged from a study of long-term antiretroviral therapy in people with HIV. Study as a whole: The earliest specimens came about a decade ahead of the 2015 immediate-ART recommendation.

The assay used was immunoSEQ (version v3.0), run at survey level. Per-sample TRB depth target: about 35,000-55,000 T-cell genomes. TCRdb's copy holds only in-frame clones and misses some; the assay was immunoSEQ multiplex PCR. This sample has under 20,000 clones, with 76% found just once. Each sample contained roughly 0.9-10 million cryopreserved PBMC, thawed before DNA extraction. The CDR3 is made up of 19 amino acids. Germline V lookup: CDR1 SGHAT, CDR2 FQNNGV. V lost 5 bases and J lost 1; bases outside the gene matches: 10. The V and J genes are TRBV11-2 and TRBJ2-1, with 14 bases that match TRBD2. Sequences were derived from unsorted PBMCs, sampled 0.5 years before starting antiretroviral therapy. The receptor was derived from a man aged 18 to 30 with HIV. CDR3: CASSTTGTSGSGSYNEQFF. CDR3 nucleotides: TGTGCCAGCAGCACAACCGGGACTAGCGGGAGTGGGTCCTACAATGAGCAGTTCTTC. Together with reference TRBV11-2 and TRBJ2-1, the CDR3 gives the full variable domain: EAGVAQSPRYKIIEKRQSVAFWCNPISGHATLYWYQQILGQGPKLLIQFQNNGVVDDSQLPKDRFSAERLKGVDSTLKIQPAKLEDSAVYLCASSTTGTSGSGSYNEQFFGPGTRLTVL.